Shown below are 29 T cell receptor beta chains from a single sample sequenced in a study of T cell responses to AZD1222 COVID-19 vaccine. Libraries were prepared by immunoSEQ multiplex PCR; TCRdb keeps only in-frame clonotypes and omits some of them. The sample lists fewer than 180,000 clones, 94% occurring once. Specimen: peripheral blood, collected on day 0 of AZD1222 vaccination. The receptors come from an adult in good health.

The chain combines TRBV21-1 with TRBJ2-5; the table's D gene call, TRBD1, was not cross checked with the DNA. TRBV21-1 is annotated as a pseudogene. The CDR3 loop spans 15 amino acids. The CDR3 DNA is TGTGCCAGCAGCAACCAAGACAGGGCCGCAGAGACCCAGTACTTC. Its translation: CASSNQDRAAETQYF.

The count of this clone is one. This chain's CDR3 is CASSQDGGTGANVLTF. As DNA, the CDR3 is TGTGCCAGCAGCCAAGATGGGGGGACCGGGGCCAACGTCCTGACTTTC. The chain carries TRBV3-1 (or the pseudogene TRBV3-2) and TRBJ2-6; TRBD2 might be the D (6 bases). With 0 bases removed from V and 4 bases from J, the gap between germline ends came to 10 bases. Germline V CDR1 and CDR2: LGHDT, YNNKEL (reference sequence). The CDR3 has 16 residues.

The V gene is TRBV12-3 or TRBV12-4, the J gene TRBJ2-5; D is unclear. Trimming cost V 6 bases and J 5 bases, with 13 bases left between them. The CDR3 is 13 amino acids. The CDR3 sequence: CASRNSLGETQYF. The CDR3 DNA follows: TGTGCCAGCAGAAATAGTCTCGGCGAGACCCAGTACTTC.

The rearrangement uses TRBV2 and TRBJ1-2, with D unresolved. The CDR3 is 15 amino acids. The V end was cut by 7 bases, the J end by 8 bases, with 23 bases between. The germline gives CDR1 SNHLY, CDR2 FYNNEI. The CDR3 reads CASTPRRTESKGYTF. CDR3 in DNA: TGTGCCAGCACCCCACGTAGGACGGAATCAAAGGGCTACACCTTC.

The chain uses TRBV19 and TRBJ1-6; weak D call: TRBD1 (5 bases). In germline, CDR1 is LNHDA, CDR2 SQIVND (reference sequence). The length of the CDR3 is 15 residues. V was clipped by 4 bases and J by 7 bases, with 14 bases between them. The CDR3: CASSTVQGRNSPLHF. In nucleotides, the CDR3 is TGTGCCAGTAGTACGGTCCAGGGCAGAAATTCACCCCTCCACTTT.

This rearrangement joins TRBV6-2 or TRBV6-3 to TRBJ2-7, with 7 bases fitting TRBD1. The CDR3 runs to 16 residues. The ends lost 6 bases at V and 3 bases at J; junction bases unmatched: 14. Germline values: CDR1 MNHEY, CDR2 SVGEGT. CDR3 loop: CASSPYPLTGDYEQYV. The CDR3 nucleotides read TGTGCCAGCAGCCCTTACCCCCTAACAGGGGACTACGAGCAGTACGTC.

The CDR3: CASRGQGASYGYTF. The CDR3 DNA reads as TGTGCCAGCAGGGGACAGGGGGCAAGCTATGGCTACACCTTC. The chain recombines TRBV6-4 with TRBJ1-2; TRBD1 matches 12 bases. CDR3 length equals 14 residues. V lost 6 bases and J lost 4; bases outside the gene matches: 3. The germline CDR1 and CDR2 sequences are MRHNA and SNTAGT.

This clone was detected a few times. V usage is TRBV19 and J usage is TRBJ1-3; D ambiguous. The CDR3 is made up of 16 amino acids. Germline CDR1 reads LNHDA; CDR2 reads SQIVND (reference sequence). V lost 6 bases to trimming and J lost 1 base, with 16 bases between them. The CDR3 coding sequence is TGTGCCAGTAGCGTAGACGGGATATTTTCTGGAAACACCATATATTTT. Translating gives CASSVDGIFSGNTIYF.

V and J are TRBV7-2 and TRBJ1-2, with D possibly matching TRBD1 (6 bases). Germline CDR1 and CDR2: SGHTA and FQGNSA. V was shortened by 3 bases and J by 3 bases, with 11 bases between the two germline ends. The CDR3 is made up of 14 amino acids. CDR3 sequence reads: CASSLGAGDYGYTF. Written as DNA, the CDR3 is TGTGCCAGCAGCTTGGGAGCAGGGGACTATGGCTACACCTTC.

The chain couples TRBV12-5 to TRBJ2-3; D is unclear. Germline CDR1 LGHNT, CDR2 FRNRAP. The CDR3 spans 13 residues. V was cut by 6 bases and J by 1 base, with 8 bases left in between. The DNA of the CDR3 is TGTGCTAGTGGGACGGTGGGCACAGATACGCAGTATTTT. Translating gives CASGTVGTDTQYF.

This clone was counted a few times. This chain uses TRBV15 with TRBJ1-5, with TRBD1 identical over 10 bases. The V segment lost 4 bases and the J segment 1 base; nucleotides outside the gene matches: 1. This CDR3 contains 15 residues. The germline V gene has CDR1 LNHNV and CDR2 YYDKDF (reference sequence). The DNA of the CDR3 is TGTGCCACCAGCACGGGACAGGGGAGCAATCAGCCCCAGCATTTT. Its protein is CATSTGQGSNQPQHF.

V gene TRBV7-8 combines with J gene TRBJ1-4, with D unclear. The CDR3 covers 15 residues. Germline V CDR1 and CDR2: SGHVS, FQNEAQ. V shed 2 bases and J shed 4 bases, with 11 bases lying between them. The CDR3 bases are TGTGCCAGCAGCTTAATAGCCTGGGGTAATGAAAAACTGTTTTTT. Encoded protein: CASSLIAWGNEKLFF.

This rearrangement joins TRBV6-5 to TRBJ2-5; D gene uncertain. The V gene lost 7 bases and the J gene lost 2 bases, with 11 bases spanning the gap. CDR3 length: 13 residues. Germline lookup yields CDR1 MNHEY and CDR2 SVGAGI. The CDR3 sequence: CASKRREQETQYF. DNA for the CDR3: TGTGCCAGCAAGCGACGCGAGCAAGAGACCCAGTACTTC.

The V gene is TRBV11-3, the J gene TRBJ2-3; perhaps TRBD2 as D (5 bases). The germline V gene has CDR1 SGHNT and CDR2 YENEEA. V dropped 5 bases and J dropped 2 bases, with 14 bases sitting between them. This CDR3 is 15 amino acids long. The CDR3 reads CASSRSDFPTDTQYF. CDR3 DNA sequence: TGTGCCAGCAGCCGCTCGGACTTCCCCACAGATACGCAGTATTTT.

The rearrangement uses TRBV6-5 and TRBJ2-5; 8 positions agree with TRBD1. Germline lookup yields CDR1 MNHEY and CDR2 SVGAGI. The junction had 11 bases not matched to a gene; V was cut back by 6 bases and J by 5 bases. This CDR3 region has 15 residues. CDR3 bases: TGTGCCAGCAGGGTCGACAGGGGAAATAGTGAGACCCAGTACTTC. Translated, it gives CASRVDRGNSETQYF.

The DNA of the CDR3 is TGTGCCAGCAGCGCGTCGGGGACTAATTCACCCCTCCACTTT. It translates to CASSASGTNSPLHF. V gene TRBV2 combines with J gene TRBJ1-6; D might be TRBD1 (5 bases). The CDR3 length is 14 residues. Looked up from germline, CDR1 is SNHLY and CDR2 is FYNNEI. Between the trimmed V and J ends, which lost 6 bases and 6 bases, there was a span of 12 bases. Combining the CDR3 with reference TRBV2 and TRBJ1-6 gives the whole variable domain EPEVTQTPSHQVTQMGQEVILRCVPISNHLYFYWYRQILGQKVEFLVSFYNNEISEKSEIFDDQFSVERPDGSNFTLKIRSTKLEDSAMYFCASSASGTNSPLHFGNGTRLTVT.

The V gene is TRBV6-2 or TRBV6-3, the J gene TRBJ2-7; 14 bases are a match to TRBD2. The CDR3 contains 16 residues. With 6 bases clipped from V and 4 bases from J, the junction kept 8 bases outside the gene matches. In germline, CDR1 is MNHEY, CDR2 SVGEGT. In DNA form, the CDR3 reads TGTGCCAGCAGGCCTGGGACTAGCGGGAGAAGATACGAGCAGTACGTC. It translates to CASRPGTSGRRYEQYV.

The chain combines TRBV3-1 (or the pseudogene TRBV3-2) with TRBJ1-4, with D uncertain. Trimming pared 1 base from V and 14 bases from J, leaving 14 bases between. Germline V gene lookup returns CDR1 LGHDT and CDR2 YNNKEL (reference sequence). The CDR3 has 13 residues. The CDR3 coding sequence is TGTGCCAGCAGCCAAGCTGGATGGCAAAGGCTGTTTTTT. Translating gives CASSQAGWQRLFF.

The CDR3 loop reads CAWSVGRNTEAFF. The CDR3 DNA is TGTGCCTGGAGTGTGGGCAGGAACACTGAAGCTTTCTTT. This sequence joins TRBV30 and TRBJ1-1, with unresolved D. Germline loops: CDR1 GTSNPN, CDR2 SVGIG (reference sequence). The CDR3 length is 13 residues. Trimming took 0 bases from V and 1 from J, leaving 6 bases between them. The full variable domain, with the rest looked up from reference TRBV30 and TRBJ1-1, is SQTIHQWPATLVQPVGSPLSLECTVEGTSNPNLYWYRQAAGRGLQLLFYSVGIGQISSEVPQNLSASRPQDRQFILSSKKLLLSDSGFYLCAWSVGRNTEAFFGQGTRLTVV.

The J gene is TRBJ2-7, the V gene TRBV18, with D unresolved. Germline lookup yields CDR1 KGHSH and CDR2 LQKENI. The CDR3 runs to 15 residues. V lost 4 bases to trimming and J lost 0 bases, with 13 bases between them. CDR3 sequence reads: CASSLWQPPSYEQYV. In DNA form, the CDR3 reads TGTGCCAGCTCACTTTGGCAGCCGCCCTCCTACGAGCAGTACGTC.

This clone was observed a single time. CDR3 in amino acids: CASTRGWGQGGYGYTF. The CDR3 DNA reads as TGTGCCAGCACCCGGGGATGGGGACAGGGGGGCTATGGCTACACCTTC. The chain couples TRBV5-4 to TRBJ1-2, with TRBD1 matching 11 bases. This CDR3 comprises 16 residues. With 6 bases clipped from V and 4 bases from J, the junction kept 11 bases outside the gene matches. CDR1 SGHNT and CDR2 YYREEE come from the germline V gene (reference sequence).

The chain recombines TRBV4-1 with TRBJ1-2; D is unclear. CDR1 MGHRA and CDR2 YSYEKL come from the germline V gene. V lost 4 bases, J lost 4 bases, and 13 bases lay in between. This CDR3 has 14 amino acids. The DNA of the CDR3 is TGCGCCAGCAGCCCACTGACATTGATCTATGGCTACACCTTC. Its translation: CASSPLTLIYGYTF.

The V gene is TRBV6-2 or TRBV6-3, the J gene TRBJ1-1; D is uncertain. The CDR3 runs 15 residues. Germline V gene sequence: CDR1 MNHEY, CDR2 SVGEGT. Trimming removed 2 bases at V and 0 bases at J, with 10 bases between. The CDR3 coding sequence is TGTGCCAGCAGTTACGTTGGATACATGAACACTGAAGCTTTCTTT. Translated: CASSYVGYMNTEAFF.

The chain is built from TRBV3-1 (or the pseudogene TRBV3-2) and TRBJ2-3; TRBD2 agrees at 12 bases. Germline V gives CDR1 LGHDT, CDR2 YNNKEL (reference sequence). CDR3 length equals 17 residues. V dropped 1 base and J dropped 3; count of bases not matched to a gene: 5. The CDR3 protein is CASSQGETSGRTDTQYF. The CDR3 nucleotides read TGTGCCAGCAGCCAAGGGGAGACTAGCGGGAGAACAGATACGCAGTATTTT.

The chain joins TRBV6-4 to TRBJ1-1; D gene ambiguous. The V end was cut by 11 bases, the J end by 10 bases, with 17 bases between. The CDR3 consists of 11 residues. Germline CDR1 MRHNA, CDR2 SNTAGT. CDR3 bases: TGTGCCCGCGACGATATAGAGATAGCTTTCTTT. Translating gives CARDDIEIAFF.

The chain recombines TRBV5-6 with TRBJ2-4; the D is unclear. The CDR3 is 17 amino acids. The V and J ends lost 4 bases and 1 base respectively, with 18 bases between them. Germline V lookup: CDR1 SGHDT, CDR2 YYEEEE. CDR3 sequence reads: CASSAKTLWAAKNIQYF. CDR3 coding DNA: TGTGCCAGCAGCGCCAAAACCCTTTGGGCTGCCAAAAACATTCAGTACTTC. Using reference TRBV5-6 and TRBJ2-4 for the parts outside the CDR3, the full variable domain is DAGVTQSPTHLIKTRGQQVTLRCSPKSGHDTVSWYQQALGQGPQFIFQYYEEEERQRGNFPDRFSGHQFPNYSSELNVNALLLGDSALYLCASSAKTLWAAKNIQYFGAGTRLSVL.

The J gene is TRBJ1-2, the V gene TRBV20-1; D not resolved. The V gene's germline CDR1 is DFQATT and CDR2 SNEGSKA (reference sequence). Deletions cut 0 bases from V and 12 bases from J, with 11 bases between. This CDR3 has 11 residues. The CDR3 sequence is CSARDFDGDTF. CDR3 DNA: TGCAGTGCTAGAGATTTTGACGGGGACACCTTC.

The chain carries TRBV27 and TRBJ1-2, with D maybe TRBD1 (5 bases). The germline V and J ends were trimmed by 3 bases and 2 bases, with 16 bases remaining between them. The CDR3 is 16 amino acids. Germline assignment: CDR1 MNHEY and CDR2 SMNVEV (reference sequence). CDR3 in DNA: TGTGCCAGCAGTTTGCGGGGGGGAGGGTTAAACTATGGCTACACCTTC. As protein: CASSLRGGGLNYGYTF.

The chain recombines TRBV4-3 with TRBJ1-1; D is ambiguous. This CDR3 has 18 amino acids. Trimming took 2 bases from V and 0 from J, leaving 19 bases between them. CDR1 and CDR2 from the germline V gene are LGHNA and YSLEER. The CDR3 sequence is CASSQFLSPGRLNTEAFF. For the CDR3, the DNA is TGCGCCAGCAGCCAATTTTTGAGTCCTGGCAGATTGAACACTGAAGCTTTCTTT.